The 15 T cell receptor beta chains reported below all come from one sample, sequenced in a study of T cell changes during pregnancy in multiple sclerosis. TCRdb's copy holds only in-frame clones and misses some; the assay was immunoSEQ multiplex PCR. Of approximately 53,000 clones listed, about nine tenths were seen once; the top ten hold roughly 0.6%. Sequences were derived from CD4+ T cells from peripheral blood mononuclear cells, sampled after pregnancy. The receptors originated from a female donor in good health, enrolled as a control in a pregnancy study.

The J gene is TRBJ2-7, the V gene TRBV25-1, with D possibly matching TRBD1 (8 bases). The CDR3 consists of 15 residues. The germline V and J ends were trimmed by 3 bases and 2 bases, with 14 bases remaining between them. Germline V gene lookup returns CDR1 MGHDK and CDR2 SYGVNS. The CDR3 nucleotides are TGTGCCAGCAGTGACCACAGGGGGGGTGCCTACGAGCAGTACTTC. Protein product: CASSDHRGGAYEQYF.

The chain employs TRBV7-6 and TRBJ2-3; weak D call: TRBD1 (6 bases). Trimming removed 2 bases from V and 6 bases from J, with 9 bases in between. Looked up from germline, CDR1 is SGHVS and CDR2 is FNYEAQ. The CDR3 totals 13 residues. CDR3 sequence: CASSLQGKDTQYF. CDR3 bases: TGTGCCAGCAGCTTACAGGGGAAGGATACGCAGTATTTT.

The chain couples TRBV27 to TRBJ2-1; a possible D gene is TRBD1 (5 bases). CDR3 length: 15 residues. CDR1 is MNHEY, CDR2 SMNVEV, per germline (reference sequence). V was clipped by 5 bases and J by 12 bases, with 23 bases between them. CDR3 residues: CASSNSDTARLGQFF. CDR3 in DNA: TGTGCCAGCAGTAACTCGGACACGGCCCGTTTGGGGCAGTTCTTC.

The V gene is TRBV15, the J gene TRBJ2-2, with D maybe TRBD1 (5 bases). Trimming took off 0 bases at V and 10 bases at J, with 6 bases between the two ends. The CDR3 length is 12 residues. Germline V gene sequence: CDR1 LNHNV, CDR2 YYDKDF (reference sequence). The CDR3 DNA sequence: TGTGCCACCAGCAGAGATGGACAGGAGCTGTTTTTT. It specifies CATSRDGQELFF.

This clone has a single count. V usage is TRBV10-3 and J usage is TRBJ2-1, with D perhaps matching TRBD1 (6 bases). The CDR3 has 12 residues. V lost 8 bases to trimming and J lost 4 bases, with 9 bases between them. CDR1 is ENHRY and CDR2 is SYGVKD in the germline V gene. CDR3: CAIGGQYNEQFF. The CDR3 DNA follows: TGTGCCATCGGGGGACAATACAATGAGCAGTTCTTC.

The rearrangement joins TRBV5-4 to TRBJ1-1; 8 bases map to TRBD1. The CDR3 spans 14 residues. V shed 4 bases and J 7 bases; nucleotides not matched to a gene: 9. The V gene's germline CDR1 is SGHNT and CDR2 YYREEE (reference sequence). The CDR3 region is CASSLDRAGVEAFF. The CDR3 bases are TGTGCCAGCAGCCTGGACAGGGCAGGAGTTGAAGCTTTCTTT.

This rearrangement joins TRBV28 to TRBJ1-2; 7 positions agree with TRBD1. This CDR3 has 14 amino acids. Germline V gives CDR1 MDHEN, CDR2 SYDVKM. Trimming cost V 3 bases and J 3 bases; bases outside gene matches: 4. The CDR3 is CASSLTGLDYGYTF. The CDR3 region has the DNA TGTGCCAGCAGTTTGACAGGGCTTGACTATGGCTACACCTTC.

The chain combines TRBV11-2 with TRBJ1-3; no clear D gene. The germline V gene has CDR1 SGHAT and CDR2 FQNNGV. Trimming took 1 base from V and 1 from J, leaving 5 bases between them. There are 14 residues in the CDR3. CDR3 DNA sequence: TGTGCCAGCAGCTTAGCCGGGTCTGGAAACACCATATATTTT. It specifies CASSLAGSGNTIYF.

The chain is built from TRBV2 and TRBJ2-5; 14 nucleotides agree with TRBD2. Germline CDR1 is SNHLY and CDR2 is FYNNEI. This CDR3 spans 15 amino acids. The ends lost 3 bases at V and 5 bases at J; junction bases unmatched: 2. CDR3 in amino acids: CASSETSGGAETQYF. The CDR3 DNA sequence: TGTGCCAGCAGTGAGACTAGCGGGGGGGCCGAGACCCAGTACTTC.

V and J are TRBV6-6 and TRBJ1-1; the D gene is possibly TRBD1 (6 bases). This CDR3 has 14 residues. Germline CDR1 is MNHNY and CDR2 is SVGAGI (reference sequence). V lost 6 bases and J 1 base, leaving 12 bases between the germline ends. The CDR3 DNA sequence: TGTGCCAGCAGCTATTTGACAGGGAACACTGAAGCTTTCTTT. Its protein product is CASSYLTGNTEAFF.

This chain connects TRBV7-2 to TRBJ2-3, with TRBD2 matching 9 bases. This CDR3 has 16 amino acids. V dropped 7 bases and J dropped 7; count of bases not matched to a gene: 15. Germline V CDR1 and CDR2: SGHTA, FQGNSA. The DNA for the CDR3 is TGTGCCAGCACCAGAGGTGGCGGGAGGGCCGAATATACGCAGTATTTT. Amino acids: CASTRGGGRAEYTQYF.

The CDR3 bases are TGTGCCCTCCCACTAGCGGGAGTCTACAATGAGCAGTTCTTC. It codes for CALPLAGVYNEQFF. This chain connects TRBV30 to TRBJ2-1; TRBD2 matches at 11 bases. The CDR3 spans 14 residues. Germline assignment: CDR1 GTSNPN and CDR2 SVGIG (reference sequence). Unmatched junction bases numbered 6, after V lost 8 bases and J lost 3 bases.

The J gene is TRBJ1-4, the V gene TRBV10-3; D is unclear. The CDR3 runs to 14 residues. V was pared by 0 bases and J by 8 bases, with 10 bases between. Germline V CDR1 and CDR2: ENHRY, SYGVKD. CDR3 loop: CAISESGLREKLFF. The CDR3 bases are TGTGCCATCAGTGAGTCCGGGTTGAGGGAAAAACTGTTTTTT.

The chain links TRBV5-1 to TRBJ2-1; D perhaps matches TRBD2 (5 bases). This CDR3 region has 16 residues. Trimming removed 4 bases at V and 3 bases at J, with 17 bases between. CDR1 and CDR2 from the germline V gene are SGHRS and YFSETQ. The CDR3 region has the DNA TGCGCCAGCAGCCGGAGCGCCTCCGGGGACTACAATGAGCAGTTCTTC. This codes for CASSRSASGDYNEQFF.

The chain couples TRBV2 to TRBJ1-5; D is undetermined. Germline V gene data show CDR1 as SNHLY and CDR2 as FYNNEI. V was cut by 3 bases and J by 6 bases, with 15 bases left in between. The CDR3 runs 15 residues. The CDR3 is CASSDLRPGVQPQHF. CDR3 sequence (DNA): TGTGCCAGCAGTGACCTCCGTCCCGGGGTTCAGCCCCAGCATTTT.